Shown below are 9 T cell receptor beta chains from a single sample sequenced in a study of cytomegalovirus exposure and HLA in healthy donors. 60 Vbeta and 13 Jbeta primers were used in PCR. TCRdb's copy holds only in-frame clones and misses some; the assay was immunoSEQ multiplex PCR. In the table there are approximately 150,000 clones, about 75% of which are singletons. The source material was PBMCs. The receptors stem from a woman in her twenties or thirties in good health and CMV-seronegative.

The rearrangement joins TRBV27 to TRBJ2-3; TRBD1 matches 8 bases. The V segment lost 5 bases and the J segment 2 bases; nucleotides outside the gene matches: 6. The V gene's germline CDR1 is MNHEY and CDR2 SMNVEV (reference sequence). There are 15 residues in the CDR3. The CDR3 DNA sequence: TGTGCCAGCAGTCCCGGGACAGGTAACACAGATACGCAGTATTTT. Amino acids: CASSPGTGNTDTQYF.

The chain joins TRBV7-3 to TRBJ2-3; TRBD1 matches 7 bases. The germline CDR1 and CDR2 sequences are SGHTA and FQGTGA. The V and J ends lost 5 bases and 1 base, in that order; junction bases with no gene match: 3. CDR3 size: 14 residues. The CDR3: CASSPQGGTDTQYF. The CDR3 DNA is TGTGCCAGCAGCCCCCAGGGGGGCACAGATACGCAGTATTTT.

This chain links TRBV10-1 with TRBJ2-2; 10 nucleotides agree with TRBD1. CDR1 and CDR2 (germline): WNHNN, SYGVQD (reference sequence). The CDR3 extends over 15 amino acids. V dropped 2 bases and J dropped 9; count of bases not matched to a gene: 6. The CDR3 region is CASSEDRGRLRELFF. DNA for the CDR3: TGCGCCAGCAGTGAGGACAGGGGGCGTCTTCGGGAGCTGTTTTTT.

The chain combines TRBV11-3 with TRBJ2-1, with TRBD1 as a possible D gene (6 bases). This CDR3 is 16 amino acids long. The germline V and J ends were trimmed by 4 bases and 8 bases, with 21 bases remaining between them. Looked up from germline, CDR1 is SGHNT and CDR2 is YENEEA. CDR3 nucleotides: TGTGCCAGCAGCTCCCGAGACAGGATAGGTCCCCATGAGCAGTTCTTC. It encodes CASSSRDRIGPHEQFF.

The chain employs TRBV4-2 and TRBJ2-2; possibly TRBD1 for D (5 bases). The germline V gene has CDR1 LGHNA and CDR2 YNFKEQ. Trimming shortened V by 1 base and J by 4 bases, and 16 bases separated the two germline ends. The CDR3 runs 17 residues. The CDR3 nucleotides are TGTGCCAGCAGCCAAGGAGGACACGGCCTTCTCACCGGGGAGCTGTTTTTT. Its translation: CASSQGGHGLLTGELFF.

The rearrangement uses TRBV10-3 and TRBJ1-2; D unclear. The CDR3 totals 14 residues. V was pared by 6 bases and J by 0 bases, with 11 bases between. CDR1 is ENHRY and CDR2 is SYGVKD in the germline V gene. The CDR3 bases are TGTGCCATCAGCCCCGCGGTATCTAACTATGGCTACACCTTC. It codes for CAISPAVSNYGYTF.

In DNA form, the CDR3 reads TGTGCCTGGAGGGCTCACTATGGCTACACCTTC. Protein sequence: CAWRAHYGYTF. V is TRBV30 and J is TRBJ1-2; D call uncertain. Germline CDR1 GTSNPN, CDR2 SVGIG (reference sequence). The V and J ends lost 3 bases and 3 bases respectively, with 5 bases between them. This CDR3 is built from 11 residues.

The J gene is TRBJ1-2, the V gene TRBV9, with 7 bases identical to TRBD1. From germline, CDR1 is SGDLS and CDR2 YYNGEE. The CDR3 loop spans 15 amino acids. The trim removed 0 bases at V and 0 bases at J, leaving 2 bases unmatched. CDR3 sequence (DNA): TGTGCCAGCAGCGTAGGGGGGACAGCTAACTATGGCTACACCTTC. It encodes CASSVGGTANYGYTF.

The gene calls are TRBV19 and TRBJ2-4, with 12 bases matching TRBD1. Germline CDR1 LNHDA, CDR2 SQIVND (reference sequence). This CDR3 spans 17 amino acids. The V gene end was trimmed by 6 bases and the J gene end by 5 bases; junction bases not matched to a gene: 11. The CDR3 here is CASRGPGTGGRQNIQYF. The CDR3 region has the DNA TGTGCCAGTAGAGGCCCCGGGACAGGGGGCCGACAAAACATTCAGTACTTC.